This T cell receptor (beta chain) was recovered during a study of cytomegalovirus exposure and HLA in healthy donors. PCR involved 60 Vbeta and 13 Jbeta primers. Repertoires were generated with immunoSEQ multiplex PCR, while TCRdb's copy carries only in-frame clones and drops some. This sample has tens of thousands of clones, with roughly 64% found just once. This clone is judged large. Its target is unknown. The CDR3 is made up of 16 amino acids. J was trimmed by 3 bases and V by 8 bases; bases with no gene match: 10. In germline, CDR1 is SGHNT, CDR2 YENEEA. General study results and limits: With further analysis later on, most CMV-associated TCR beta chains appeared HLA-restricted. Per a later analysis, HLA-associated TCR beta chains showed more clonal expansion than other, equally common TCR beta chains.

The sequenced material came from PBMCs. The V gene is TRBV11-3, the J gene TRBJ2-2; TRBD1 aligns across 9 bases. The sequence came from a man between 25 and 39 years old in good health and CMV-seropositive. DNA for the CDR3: TGTGCCAGCGGGGGCTCGCGACAGGGGGACACCGGGGAGCTGTTTTTT. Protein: CASGGSRQGDTGELFF.